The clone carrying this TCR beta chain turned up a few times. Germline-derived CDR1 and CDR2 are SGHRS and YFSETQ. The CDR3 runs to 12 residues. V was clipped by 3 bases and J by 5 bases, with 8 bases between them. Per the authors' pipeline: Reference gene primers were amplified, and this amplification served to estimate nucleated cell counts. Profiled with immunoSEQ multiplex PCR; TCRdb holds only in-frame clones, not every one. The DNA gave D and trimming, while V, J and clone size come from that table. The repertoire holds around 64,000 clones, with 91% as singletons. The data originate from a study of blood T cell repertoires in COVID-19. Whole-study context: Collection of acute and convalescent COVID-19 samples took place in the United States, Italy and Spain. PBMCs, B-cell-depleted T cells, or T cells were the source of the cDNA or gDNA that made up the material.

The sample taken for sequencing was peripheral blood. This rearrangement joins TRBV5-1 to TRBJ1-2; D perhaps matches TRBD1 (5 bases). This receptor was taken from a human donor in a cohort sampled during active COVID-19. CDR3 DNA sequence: TGCGCCAGCAGCTCTGACAGATATGGCTACACCTTC. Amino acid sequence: CASSSDRYGYTF.